The present entry profiles one T cell receptor (beta chain) with its context. Its antigen is unidentified. These data belong to a study of T-cell memory formation after mild COVID-19. The wider study: Among the donors, TCR clusters were largely specific to each donor.

Between the trimmed V and J ends, which lost 0 bases and 4 bases, there was a span of 2 bases. Germline V gives CDR1 SGDLS, CDR2 YYNGEE. The CDR3 loop spans 13 amino acids. In TCRdb, the 5' RACE reads were re-called with MiXCR into one record per CDR3 protein. The table has under 450,000 distinct CDR3 sequences, 20% to 25% seen once. Points from the study as a whole: Of the contracting clones, CD4+ ones lay mainly in CM and EM, and CD8+ ones in EMRA. Cross-reactive memory apparently joined, as some responding clones appeared in pre-infection memory.

The genes are TRBV9 and TRBJ2-6; D ambiguous. The TCR sequence derives from a man between 18 and 29 years old who had mild COVID-19 (a few samples of this study predate the infection). Cell type and time point are not known. Input material: PBMCs or a T cell subset sorted from them (not recorded which). DNA of the CDR3: TGTGCCAGCAGCGTAGGGGGGGCCAACGTCCTGACTTTC. It translates to CASSVGGANVLTF.